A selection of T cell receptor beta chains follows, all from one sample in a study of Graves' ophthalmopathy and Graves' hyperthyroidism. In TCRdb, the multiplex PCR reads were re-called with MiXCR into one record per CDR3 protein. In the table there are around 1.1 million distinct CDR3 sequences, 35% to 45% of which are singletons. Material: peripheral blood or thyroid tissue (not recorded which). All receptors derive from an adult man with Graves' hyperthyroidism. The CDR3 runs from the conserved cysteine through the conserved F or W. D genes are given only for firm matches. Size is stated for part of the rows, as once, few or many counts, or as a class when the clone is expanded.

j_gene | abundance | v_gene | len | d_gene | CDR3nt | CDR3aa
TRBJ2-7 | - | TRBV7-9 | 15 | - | TGTGCCAGCAGCCGGGCGGGCGTGAGGGGCTACGAGCAGTACTTC | CASSRAGVRGYEQYF
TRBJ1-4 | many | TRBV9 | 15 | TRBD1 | TGTGCCAGCAGCGTTACCGGGACAGATAATGAAAAACTGTTTTTT | CASSVTGTDNEKLFF
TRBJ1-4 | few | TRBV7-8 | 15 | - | TGTGCCAGCAGTCGGAGGGGACATCTCGGTGAAAAACTGTTTTTT | CASSRRGHLGEKLFF
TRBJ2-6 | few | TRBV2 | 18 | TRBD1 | TGTGCCAGCAGACCCGGACAGGGCCTCCTCTCTGGGGCCAACGTCCTGACTTTC | CASRPGQGLLSGANVLTF
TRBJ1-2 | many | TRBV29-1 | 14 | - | TGCAGCGTTGAAGATCGAGGACGGTCCTATGGCTACACCTTC | CSVEDRGRSYGYTF
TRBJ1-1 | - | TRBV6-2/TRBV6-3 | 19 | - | TGTGCCAGCAGTTACCGTGGGACGCGGGGGGGCTCGGCGAACACTGAAGCTTTCTTT | CASSYRGTRGGSANTEAFF
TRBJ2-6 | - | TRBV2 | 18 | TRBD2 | TGTGCCTCGACGGGACTAGCGGCGGGAGATGGTGGGGCCAACGTCCTGACTTTC | CASTGLAAGDGGANVLTF
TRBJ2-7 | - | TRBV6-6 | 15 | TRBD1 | TGTGCCAGCAGCGCCCTGGGACAGGGATCCTACGAGCAGTACTTC | CASSALGQGSYEQYF
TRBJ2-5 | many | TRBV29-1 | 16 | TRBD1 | TGCAGCGTTGAGGGGGGACAGGGAAGGGGCCAAGAGACCCAGTACTTC | CSVEGGQGRGQETQYF
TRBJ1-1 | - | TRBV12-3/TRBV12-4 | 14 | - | TGTGCCAGCAGTCCACGACAGGTAGGGACTGAAGCTTTCTTT | CASSPRQVGTEAFF
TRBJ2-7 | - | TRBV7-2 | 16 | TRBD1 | TGTGCCAGCAGCTCACGGGACAGGGGTCCGACCTACGAGCAGTACTTC | CASSSRDRGPTYEQYF
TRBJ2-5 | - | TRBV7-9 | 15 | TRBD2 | TGCGCCAGCAGCCGCGCGGGGGTTACTGAAGAGACCCAGTACTTC | CASSRAGVTEETQYF
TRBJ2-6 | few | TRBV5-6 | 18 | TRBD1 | TGTGCCAGCAGCCCTCGACAGGGTTCTTTCTCTGGGGCCAACGTCCTGACTTTC | CASSPRQGSFSGANVLTF
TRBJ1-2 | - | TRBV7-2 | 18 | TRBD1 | TGCGCCAGCAGCCAAGATTCCGGGACAGGGGGCCGTGCGTATGGCTACACCTTC | CASSQDSGTGGRAYGYTF
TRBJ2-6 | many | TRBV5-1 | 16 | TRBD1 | TGCGCCAGCAGCTCCACAGGGGGTTCTGGGGCCAACGTCCTGACTTTC | CASSSTGGSGANVLTF
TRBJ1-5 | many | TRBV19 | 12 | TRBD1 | TGTGCCAGTAGGTCACAGGGGCAGCCCCAGCATTTT | CASRSQGQPQHF
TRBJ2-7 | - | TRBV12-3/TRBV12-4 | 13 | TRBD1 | TGTGCCAGCGTCGGACAGGGAGGAAACGAGCAGTACTTC | CASVGQGGNEQYF
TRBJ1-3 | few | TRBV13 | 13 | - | TGTGCCAGCAGCGGACACTCTGGAAACACCATATATTTT | CASSGHSGNTIYF
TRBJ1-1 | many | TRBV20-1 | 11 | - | TGCAGTGCTAGAGCGAACACTGAAGCTTTCTTT | CSARANTEAFF
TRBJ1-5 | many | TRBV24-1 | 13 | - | TGTGCCACCAGTGATTATGGGGATCAGCCCCAGCATTTT | CATSDYGDQPQHF
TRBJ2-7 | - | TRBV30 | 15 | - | TGTGCCTGGACCAATGGTGGGGTGCCCTACTACGAGCAGTACTTC | CAWTNGGVPYYEQYF
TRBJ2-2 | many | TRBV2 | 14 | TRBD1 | TGTGCCAGCAGGGGACAGGGGGCTGGCGGGGAGCTGTTTTTT | CASRGQGAGGELFF